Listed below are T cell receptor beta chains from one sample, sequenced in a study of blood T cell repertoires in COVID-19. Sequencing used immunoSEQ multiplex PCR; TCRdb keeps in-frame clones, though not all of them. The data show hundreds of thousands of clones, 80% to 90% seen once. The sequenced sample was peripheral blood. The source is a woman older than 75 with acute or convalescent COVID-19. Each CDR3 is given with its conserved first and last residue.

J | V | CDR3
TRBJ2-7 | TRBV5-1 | CASSLELGYEQYF
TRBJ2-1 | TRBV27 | CASSPQGLATLYSYNEQFF
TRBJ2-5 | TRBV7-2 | CASSSLLAGGGETQYF
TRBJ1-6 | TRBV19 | CASSIRDSNSPLHF
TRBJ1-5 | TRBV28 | CAILGGPGSNQPQHF
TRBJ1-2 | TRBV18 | CASSPSADGTGNNYGYTF
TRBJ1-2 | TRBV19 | CASSIRGPGQGVYGYTF
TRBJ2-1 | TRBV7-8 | CASSDLQGVWNEQFF
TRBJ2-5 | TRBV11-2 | CASSRGGPQYF
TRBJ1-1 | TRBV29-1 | CSVQGGGNTEAFF
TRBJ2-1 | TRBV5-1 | CASSLTGVPHNEQFF
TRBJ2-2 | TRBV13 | CASSLTWGTGGTGELFF
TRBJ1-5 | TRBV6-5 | CASSTGQGGNQPQHF
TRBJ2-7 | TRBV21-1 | CASSKGSRDEQYF
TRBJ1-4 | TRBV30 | CAWSTVTGEKLFF
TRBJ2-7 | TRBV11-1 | CASSYSGTGVYEQYF
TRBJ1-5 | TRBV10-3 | CAISESGGNSNQPQHF
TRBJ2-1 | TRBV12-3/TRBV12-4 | CASSLGTDNEQFF
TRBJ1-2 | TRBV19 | CASSITGQGYGYTF
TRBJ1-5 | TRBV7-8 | CASSPDSGNQPQHF
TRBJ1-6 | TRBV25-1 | CASQGSSYNSPLHF
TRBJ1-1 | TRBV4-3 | CASSRGKGQGATSAEAFF
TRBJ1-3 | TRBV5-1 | CASSLAGTERSGNTIYF
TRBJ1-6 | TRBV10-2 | CASTPFIGDRGGSPLHF
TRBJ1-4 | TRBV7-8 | CASSWGGTNEKLFF
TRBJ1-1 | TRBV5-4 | CASGAGGITEAFF
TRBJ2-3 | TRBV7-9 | CASSLLTPDTQYF
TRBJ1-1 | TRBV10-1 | CASRQGPNTEAFF